What follows are 25 T cell receptor beta chains derived from one specimen sequenced in a study of shared clonotypes between healthy human individuals. TCRdb's copy holds only in-frame clones and misses some; the assay was immunoSEQ multiplex PCR. The repertoire holds millions of clones, with approximately 94% as singletons. Sequencing was performed on naive CD4+ T cells sorted from blood. Regarding subset: CD45RA+ positively selected. These receptors came from a man between 18 and 35 years old in good health.

The rearrangement links TRBV5-8 to TRBJ1-6; D unresolved. V was cut by 3 bases and J by 0 bases, with 13 bases left in between. Germline V gene data show CDR1 as SGHTS and CDR2 as YDEGEE. The CDR3 runs 17 residues. The CDR3 loop reads CASSSELISSYNSPLHF. CDR3 nucleotide sequence: TGTGCCAGCAGCTCGGAATTGATAAGCTCCTATAATTCACCCCTCCACTTT.

Comments on this clone: Other DNA sequences from this sample encode an identical CDR3 as well. V and J are TRBV7-2 and TRBJ1-2; no clear D gene. Germline CDR1 SGHTA, CDR2 FQGNSA. V gave up 2 bases and J gave up 0 bases, with 4 bases separating them. This CDR3 comprises 13 residues. CDR3 DNA: TGTGCCAGCAGCTTACTAGCTAACTATGGCTACACCTTC. Residues: CASSLLANYGYTF.

This clone is a singleton in its sample. V and J are TRBV5-1 and TRBJ2-5, with 7 nucleotides matching TRBD1. The CDR3 has 14 residues. Losses at the gene ends were 4 bases for V and 2 bases for J; bases not matched to a gene: 5. CDR1 and CDR2 (germline): SGHRS, YFSETQ. CDR3: CASSRRGNQETQYF. The CDR3 region has the DNA TGCGCCAGCAGCCGCAGGGGGAATCAAGAGACCCAGTACTTC.

This clone occurred a few times. The rearrangement links TRBV20-1 to TRBJ1-1; D gene unclear. CDR3 length equals 11 residues. Germline CDR1 and CDR2: DFQATT and SNEGSKA (reference sequence). The CDR3 loop is CTPGRSLEAFF. The CDR3 DNA reads as TGCACCCCCGGGCGGAGCCTTGAAGCTTTCTTT.

J is TRBJ2-6 and V is TRBV6-4; 7 nucleotides line up with TRBD1. Germline trimming cut 6 bases from V and 3 bases from J; bases unmatched to any gene: 5. The CDR3 totals 15 residues. Germline lookup yields CDR1 MRHNA and CDR2 SNTAGT. The CDR3 spells CASSERGRGANVLTF. DNA for the CDR3: TGTGCCAGCAGCGAGAGGGGGCGTGGGGCCAACGTCCTGACTTTC.

This chain uses TRBV9 with TRBJ1-2, with a tentative D call TRBD1 (6 bases). V was trimmed by 0 bases and J by 9 bases, leaving 18 bases between them. CDR3 length equals 15 residues. Germline lookup yields CDR1 SGDLS and CDR2 YYNGEE. CDR3 in DNA: TGTGCCAGCAGCGTAGGATTGGGGGCCCAGCTTCGCTACACCTTC. The encoded protein is CASSVGLGAQLRYTF.

The genes are TRBV7-9 and TRBJ2-7; TRBD2 matches 13 bases. The J segment lost 1 base and the V segment lost 4 bases, leaving 10 bases of the junction unmatched. Germline V CDR1 and CDR2: SEHNR, FQNEAQ (reference sequence). The CDR3 is 18 amino acids. CDR3 in amino acids: CASSSGTSGIVGSYEQYF. In DNA, the CDR3 is TGTGCCAGCAGCTCCGGGACTAGCGGGATAGTCGGTTCCTACGAGCAGTACTTC.

J is TRBJ2-2 and V is TRBV28; D not certain. The CDR3 spans 13 residues. Germline V gene sequence: CDR1 MDHEN, CDR2 SYDVKM. Trimming took 5 bases from V and 5 from J, leaving 9 bases between them. CDR3 region: CASSTPATGELFF. DNA of the CDR3: TGTGCCAGCAGTACCCCGGCAACCGGGGAGCTGTTTTTT.

This clone was seen a handful of times. The chain employs TRBV5-1 and TRBJ1-3, with 10 positions matching TRBD1. The germline V gene has CDR1 SGHRS and CDR2 YFSETQ. J gave up 0 bases and V 0 bases, and 3 bases lay outside the gene matches. This CDR3 spans 17 amino acids. CDR3 in DNA: TGCGCCAGCAGCTTGGGACAGGGGGCAAACTCTGGAAACACCATATATTTT. Protein sequence: CASSLGQGANSGNTIYF. Supplemented by reference TRBV5-1 and TRBJ1-3, the full variable domain reads KAGVTQTPRYLIKTRGQQVTLSCSPISGHRSVSWYQQTPGQGLQFLFEYFSETQRNKGNFPGRFSGRQFSNSRSEMNVSTLELGDSALYLCASSLGQGANSGNTIYFGEGSWLTVV.

V and J are TRBV18 and TRBJ1-4; 10 nucleotides match TRBD1. Germline CDR1 is KGHSH and CDR2 is LQKENI. V lost 6 bases, J lost 5 bases, and 9 bases stayed unmatched. This CDR3 has 16 residues. The CDR3 nucleotides read TGTGCCAGCTCCCCTGGGACAGGGGTTCGAAATGAAAAACTGTTTTTT. Amino acids: CASSPGTGVRNEKLFF.

The sample holds one count of this clone. V gene TRBV11-2 combines with J gene TRBJ2-5; TRBD2 is a possible D gene (6 bases). CDR3 size: 14 residues. Germline V gene sequence: CDR1 SGHAT, CDR2 FQNNGV. V lost 2 bases, J lost 5 bases, and 12 bases lay in between. The CDR3 loop is CASSLSSGGETQYF. For the CDR3, the DNA is TGTGCCAGCAGCTTATCGTCTGGGGGGGAGACCCAGTACTTC. Variable domain in full (rest from reference TRBV11-2 and TRBJ2-5): EAGVAQSPRYKIIEKRQSVAFWCNPISGHATLYWYQQILGQGPKLLIQFQNNGVVDDSQLPKDRFSAERLKGVDSTLKIQPAKLEDSAVYLCASSLSSGGETQYFGPGTRLLVL.

The sample holds one count of this clone. J is TRBJ1-1 and V is TRBV19, with D unclear. Per germline, CDR1 LNHDA and CDR2 SQIVND (reference sequence). The CDR3 extends over 14 amino acids. V lost 2 bases to trimming and J lost 3 bases, with 10 bases between them. CDR3 region: CASSISGLYTEAFF. The CDR3 DNA sequence: TGTGCCAGTAGTATATCTGGACTATACACTGAAGCTTTCTTT.

This clone appeared once. The CDR3 is CASRLAGGNYEQYF. CDR3 DNA: TGTGCCAGCAGGCTAGCGGGAGGGAACTACGAGCAGTACTTC. This sequence joins TRBV11-3 and TRBJ2-7; 12 bases agree with TRBD2. Losses at the gene ends were 6 bases for V and 3 bases for J; bases not matched to a gene: 3. The CDR3 runs to 14 residues. CDR1 is SGHNT, CDR2 YENEEA, per germline. Drawing the rest from reference TRBV11-3 and TRBJ2-7, the complete variable domain is EAGVVQSPRYKIIEKKQPVAFWCNPISGHNTLYWYLQNLGQGPELLIRYENEEAVDDSQLPKDRFSAERLKGVDSTLKIQPAELGDSAVYLCASRLAGGNYEQYFGPGTRLTVT.

V gene TRBV7-2 combines with J gene TRBJ1-3; D is undetermined. V was trimmed by 5 bases and J by 9 bases, leaving 11 bases between them. Germline values: CDR1 SGHTA, CDR2 FQGNSA. This CDR3 is built from 12 residues. CDR3 residues: CASSTHRTTIYF. The CDR3 nucleotides read TGTGCCAGCAGCACACATAGGACCACCATATATTTT. Supplemented by reference TRBV7-2 and TRBJ1-3, the full variable domain reads GAGVSQSPSNKVTEKGKDVELRCDPISGHTALYWYRQSLGQGLEFLIYFQGNSAPDKSGLPSDRFSAERTGGSVSTLTIQRTQQEDSAVYLCASSTHRTTIYFGEGSWLTVV.

V usage is TRBV30 and J usage is TRBJ1-1, with 7 bases lining up with TRBD1. CDR1 and CDR2 from the germline V gene are GTSNPN and SVGIG (reference sequence). This CDR3 has 14 amino acids. J gave up 8 bases and V 4 bases, and 13 bases lay outside the gene matches. The CDR3 nucleotides are TGTGCCTGGAACAGGGGCCCACCAAACGACGAAGCTTTCTTT. Residues: CAWNRGPPNDEAFF.

This clone was found once. The chain combines TRBV28 with TRBJ2-3; TRBD1 agrees at 9 bases. CDR3 size: 15 residues. CDR1 MDHEN and CDR2 SYDVKM come from the germline V gene. J lost 1 base, V lost 3 bases, and 2 bases had no gene match. The DNA of the CDR3 is TGTGCCAGCAGTTTCAACAGGGGGCGCACAGATACGCAGTATTTT. Translation: CASSFNRGRTDTQYF.

The V gene is TRBV4-3, the J gene TRBJ1-6; D unresolved. The CDR3 runs to 14 residues. The V end lost 1 base, the J end lost 6 bases, and 7 bases lay between the germline ends. Germline CDR1 reads LGHNA; CDR2 reads YSLEER. CDR3 amino acids: CASSQVNSNSPLHF. DNA for the CDR3: TGCGCCAGCAGCCAAGTCAACAGTAATTCACCCCTCCACTTT.

The CDR3 DNA reads as TGTGCCAGCAGCGCCACAGGCCTAGGAACAGATACGCAGTATTTT. It encodes CASSATGLGTDTQYF. This rearrangement joins TRBV2 to TRBJ2-3; TRBD1 might be the D (5 bases). V was shortened by 6 bases and J by 3 bases, with 16 bases between the two germline ends. CDR1 and CDR2 (germline): SNHLY, FYNNEI. The CDR3 has 15 amino acids.

Concerning this clone itself: Other DNA sequences of this sample code for an identical CDR3. This CDR3 reads CAISEGGGNSPLHF. In DNA, the CDR3 is TGTGCCATCAGTGAAGGAGGGGGAAATTCACCCCTCCACTTT. The V gene is TRBV10-3, the J gene TRBJ1-6, with a weak D call TRBD1 (6 bases). Germline-derived CDR1 and CDR2 are ENHRY and SYGVKD. The CDR3 extends over 14 amino acids. V lost 3 bases and J lost 7, with 10 bases in between.

This chain joins TRBV6-5 and TRBJ2-7; 7 bases align to TRBD1. Germline values: CDR1 MNHEY, CDR2 SVGAGI. The length of the CDR3 is 14 residues. V was pared by 8 bases and J by 4 bases, with 11 bases of the junction left unmatched. CDR3 protein: CASRQGNTEYEQYF. CDR3 coding DNA: TGTGCCAGCCGACAGGGCAACACTGAGTACGAGCAGTACTTC.

V usage is TRBV6-6 and J usage is TRBJ1-1, with 10 positions matching TRBD1. Trimming removed 7 bases from V and 0 bases from J; junction bases left unmatched: 5. Germline loops: CDR1 MNHNY, CDR2 SVGAGI (reference sequence). The CDR3 is made up of 15 amino acids. The CDR3 region has the DNA TGTGCCAGCAATTCGGGACAGGGGCTGAACACTGAAGCTTTCTTT. It specifies CASNSGQGLNTEAFF.

This clone was counted once. V is TRBV20-1 and J is TRBJ1-2; D is unresolved. Trimming cost V 7 bases and J 7 bases, with 10 bases left between them. The CDR3 consists of 10 residues. The germline V gene has CDR1 DFQATT and CDR2 SNEGSKA (reference sequence). In DNA form, the CDR3 reads TGCAGTGGATGGCAGAGTGGCTACACCTTC. Translating it yields CSGWQSGYTF.

The chain is built from TRBV25-1 and TRBJ2-3; possible D gene TRBD1, 6 bases. Germline CDR1 MGHDK, CDR2 SYGVNS. Trimming stripped 4 bases from V and 2 bases from J, with 13 bases between. This CDR3 contains 15 residues. CDR3: CASSGQAPDTDTQYF. The CDR3 bases are TGTGCCAGCAGTGGACAGGCCCCCGACACAGATACGCAGTATTTT.

The J gene is TRBJ2-7, the V gene TRBV2; maybe TRBD1 (6 bases). CDR1 SNHLY and CDR2 FYNNEI come from the germline V gene. The V and J ends lost 7 bases and 0 bases respectively, with 13 bases between them. There are 14 residues in the CDR3. CDR3 DNA: TGTGCCAGCACAGGGGACGTGAGCTCCTACGAGCAGTACTTC. Translation gives CASTGDVSSYEQYF.

The genes are TRBV2 and TRBJ1-3, with 7 bases matching TRBD1. V gave up 6 bases and J gave up 4 bases; unmatched junction bases: 6. This CDR3 comprises 14 residues. Germline-derived CDR1 and CDR2 are SNHLY and FYNNEI. As DNA, the CDR3 is TGTGCCAGCAGGTCCACAGGGGACGGAAACACCATATATTTT. Its protein is CASRSTGDGNTIYF.